This T cell receptor (beta chain) was identified during a study of blood T cell repertoires in COVID-19. This CDR3 has 13 residues. The V and J ends lost 4 bases and 7 bases respectively, with 13 bases between them. Here immunoSEQ multiplex PCR was the method, and the copy in TCRdb shows in-frame clones only, minus some. The data contain some 87,000 clones, approximately 81% of them seen just once; the ten biggest clones take up 20% to 25%. Sequenced input: peripheral blood. The TCR was taken from an elderly man with active or convalescent COVID-19. The chain is built from TRBV12-3 or TRBV12-4 and TRBJ1-1, with D tentatively TRBD1 (6 bases). In DNA, the CDR3 is TGTGCCAGCAGTTACGGGACATCAGGTGAAGCTTTCTTT. The encoded protein is CASSYGTSGEAFF.